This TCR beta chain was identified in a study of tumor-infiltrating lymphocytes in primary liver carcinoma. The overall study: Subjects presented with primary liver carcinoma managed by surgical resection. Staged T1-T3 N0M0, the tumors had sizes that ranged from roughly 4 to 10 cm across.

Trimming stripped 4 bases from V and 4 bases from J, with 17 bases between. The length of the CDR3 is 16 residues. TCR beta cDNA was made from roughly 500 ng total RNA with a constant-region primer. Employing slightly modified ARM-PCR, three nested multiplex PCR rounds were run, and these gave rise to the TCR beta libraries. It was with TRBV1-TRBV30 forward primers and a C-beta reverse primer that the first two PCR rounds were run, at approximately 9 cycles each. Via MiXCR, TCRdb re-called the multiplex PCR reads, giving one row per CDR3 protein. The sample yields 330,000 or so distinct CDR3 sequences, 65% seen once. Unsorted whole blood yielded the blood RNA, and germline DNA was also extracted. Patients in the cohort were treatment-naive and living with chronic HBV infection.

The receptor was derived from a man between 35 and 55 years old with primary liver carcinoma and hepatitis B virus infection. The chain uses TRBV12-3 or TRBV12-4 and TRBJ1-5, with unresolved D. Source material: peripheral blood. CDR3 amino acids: CASSSAGQAGNQPQHF. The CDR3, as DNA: TGTGCCAGCAGTTCAGCGGGTCAGGCTGGGAATCAGCCCCAGCATTTT.